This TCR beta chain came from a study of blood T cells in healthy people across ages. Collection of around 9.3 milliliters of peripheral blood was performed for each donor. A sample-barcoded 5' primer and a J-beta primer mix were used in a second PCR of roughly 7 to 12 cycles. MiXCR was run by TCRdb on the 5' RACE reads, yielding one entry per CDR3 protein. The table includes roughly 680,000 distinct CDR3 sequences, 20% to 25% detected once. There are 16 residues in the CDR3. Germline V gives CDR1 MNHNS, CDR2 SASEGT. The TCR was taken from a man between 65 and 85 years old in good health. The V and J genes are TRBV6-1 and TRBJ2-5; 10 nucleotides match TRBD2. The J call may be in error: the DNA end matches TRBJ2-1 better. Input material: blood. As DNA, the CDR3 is TGTGCCAGCAGCGGGGTATGGACTAGCGGTAACAATGAGCAGTTCTTC. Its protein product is CASSGVWTSGNNEQFF.